This T cell receptor beta chain came from a study of T-cell memory formation after mild COVID-19. The CDR3 sequence is 11 residues long. The germline V gene has CDR1 SQVTM and CDR2 ANQGSEA. Trimming removed 5 bases from V and 6 bases from J; junction bases left unmatched: 3. Using its own MiXCR run on the 5' RACE reads, TCRdb lists one record per CDR3 protein. The table records some 330,000 distinct CDR3 sequences, more than 20% of them present only once. The sequenced sample consisted of PBMCs or a T cell subset sorted from them (not recorded which). The clonotype was recovered from an adult woman who had mild COVID-19 (a few samples of this study predate the infection). Cell type and time point are not known. The chain joins TRBV29-1 to TRBJ2-7; 8 bases agree with TRBD1. DNA for the CDR3: TGCAGCGTTCCGACAGGGGCCGAGCAGTACTTC. Its translation is CSVPTGAEQYF.